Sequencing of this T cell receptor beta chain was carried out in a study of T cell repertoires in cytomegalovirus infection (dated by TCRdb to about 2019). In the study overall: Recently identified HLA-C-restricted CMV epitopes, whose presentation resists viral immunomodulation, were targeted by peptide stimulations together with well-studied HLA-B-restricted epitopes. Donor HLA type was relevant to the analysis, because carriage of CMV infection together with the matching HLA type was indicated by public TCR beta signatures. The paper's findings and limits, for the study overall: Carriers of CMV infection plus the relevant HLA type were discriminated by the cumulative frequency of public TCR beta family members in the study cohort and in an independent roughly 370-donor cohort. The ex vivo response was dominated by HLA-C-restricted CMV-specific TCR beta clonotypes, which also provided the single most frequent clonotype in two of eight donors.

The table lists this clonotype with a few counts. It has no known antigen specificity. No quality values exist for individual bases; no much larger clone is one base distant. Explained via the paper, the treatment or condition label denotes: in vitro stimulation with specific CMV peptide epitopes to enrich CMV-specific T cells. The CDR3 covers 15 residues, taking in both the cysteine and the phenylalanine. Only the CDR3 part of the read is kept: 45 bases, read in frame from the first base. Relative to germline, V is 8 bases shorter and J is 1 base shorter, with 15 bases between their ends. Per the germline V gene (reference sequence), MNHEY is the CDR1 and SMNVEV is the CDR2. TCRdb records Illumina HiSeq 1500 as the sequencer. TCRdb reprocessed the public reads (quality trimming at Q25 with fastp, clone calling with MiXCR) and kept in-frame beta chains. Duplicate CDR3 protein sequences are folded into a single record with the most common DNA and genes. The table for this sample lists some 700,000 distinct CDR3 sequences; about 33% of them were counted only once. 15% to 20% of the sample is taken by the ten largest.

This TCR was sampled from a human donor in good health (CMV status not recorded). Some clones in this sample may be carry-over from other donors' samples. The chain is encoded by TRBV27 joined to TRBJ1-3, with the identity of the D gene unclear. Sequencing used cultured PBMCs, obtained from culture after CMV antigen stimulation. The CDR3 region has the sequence CASSPRESSGNTIYF. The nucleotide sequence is TGTGCCAGCTCGCCTCGGGAGTCTTCTGGAAACACCATATATTTT.